This TCR beta chain was identified in a study of blood T cell repertoires in COVID-19 (TCRdb year 2020). Notes on the research overall: Collaborator samples came from the United States, Italy and Spain and covered acute and convalescent phases of COVID-19. The prospective study material was composed of cDNA or gDNA derived from T cells, B-cell-depleted T cells, or PBMCs. Deeply sampled blood TCRbeta repertoires from subjects exposed to, actively infected with, or recovered from COVID-19 were included in the dataset. The repertoires were made available in a free public database intended to serve as a resource for research on the immune response to SARS-CoV-2. Samples came from the ongoing ImmuneRACE study (first 160 participants) plus 1,254 subjects from 6 global collaborators. Sample metadata almost always included a de-identified subject ID, COVID-19 status, age in years and sex. HLA class I and class II types, where available, came from metadata supplied by the sample provider rather than from assay-based typing. The research as a whole found: The amount of clinical and demographic metadata varied by source and participant and was provided uncurated.

Trimming at the junction amounts to 7 bases on V and 0 bases on J, and the germline ends lie 10 bases apart. Based on the germline V gene (reference sequence), the CDR1 and CDR2 sequences are LNHDA and SQIVND. The CDR3, cysteine through phenylalanine, is 15 amino acids long. The DNA shown is the 45-base CDR3, in frame from base 1. To note about this clone: This receptor's antigen is unknown. No much larger clonotype is one base removed from it; base qualities were not supplied.

TCRbeta CDR3 regions were amplified from genomic DNA by means of the immunoSEQ Assay, a bias-controlled multiplex PCR. As for the authors' bioinformatics: The number of nucleated cells in each sample was estimated by amplification of reference gene primers within the assay. To quantify the absolute abundance of each unique TCRbeta CDR3 rearrangement, sequence reads were collapsed and filtered. Productive Simpson clonality was computed per sample as the square root of Simpson's diversity index over productive rearrangements. Drawn from immuneACCESS, this table holds only the in-frame rearrangements with V and J called that TCRdb kept. Clones are partly lost; checked studies trace under half to an unresolved V gene and leave the rest unexplained. V, J and clone size are taken as reported in that table, and D and trimming were inferred from the DNA itself. This sample comprises under 250,000 clones, about 85% of them detected only once. 0.55% to 0.75% of the sample goes to the ten largest clones.

The collaborating institutions used their own protocols to collect whole blood in K2EDTA tubes. Collaborator samples were shipped for TCRbeta analysis as frozen whole blood, isolated PBMCs, or DNA extracted from either sample type. The chain was built from TRBV19 and TRBJ2-6; the D segment could be TRBD1, given 6 matching bases. The sequenced sample was peripheral blood. This sequence originates from a man aged 35-49 years with acute or convalescent COVID-19. At the DNA level, the sequence is TGTGCCAGTAATGACAGGATCTCTGGGGCCAACGTCCTGACTTTC. It translates to CASNDRISGANVLTF.